Below, 2 T cell receptor beta chains from the same sample are listed, as sequenced in a study of cytomegalovirus exposure and HLA in healthy donors. Use of 60 Vbeta and 13 Jbeta primers characterized the PCR. Measured with immunoSEQ multiplex PCR; TCRdb has only the in-frame clones, and not every one. The sample lists roughly 150,000 clones, about 81% occurring once. Sequenced material: PBMCs. These receptors were collected from a girl aged 2 to 10 in good health and CMV-seropositive.

The chain couples TRBV7-2 to TRBJ2-7; 12 bases line up with TRBD2. Unmatched junction bases numbered 4, after V lost 5 bases and J lost 5 bases. Germline V gene sequence: CDR1 SGHTA, CDR2 FQGNSA. The CDR3 length is 14 residues. The CDR3 DNA sequence: TGTGCCAGCAGCCGGACTAGCGGGAACCACGAGCAGTACTTC. Amino acids: CASSRTSGNHEQYF.

This sequence joins TRBV27 and TRBJ1-4; D is ambiguous. The length of the CDR3 is 15 residues. Between the trimmed V and J ends, which lost 0 bases and 0 bases, there was a span of 5 bases. The germline gives CDR1 MNHEY, CDR2 SMNVEV (reference sequence). The CDR3 sequence: CASSLSRATNEKLFF. In nucleotides, the CDR3 is TGTGCCAGCAGTTTATCGAGGGCAACTAATGAAAAACTGTTTTTT.